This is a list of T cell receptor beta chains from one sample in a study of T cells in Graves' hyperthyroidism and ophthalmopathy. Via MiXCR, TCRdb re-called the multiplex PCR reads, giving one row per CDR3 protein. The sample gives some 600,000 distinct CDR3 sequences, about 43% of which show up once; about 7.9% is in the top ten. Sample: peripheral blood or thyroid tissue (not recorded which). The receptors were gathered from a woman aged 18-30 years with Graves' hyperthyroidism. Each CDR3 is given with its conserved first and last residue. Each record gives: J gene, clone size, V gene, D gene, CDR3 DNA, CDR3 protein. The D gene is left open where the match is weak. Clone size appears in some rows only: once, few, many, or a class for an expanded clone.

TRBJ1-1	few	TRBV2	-	TGTGCCAGCAGTGAAGGACCAGAAATAAACACTGAAGCTTTCTTT	CASSEGPEINTEAFF
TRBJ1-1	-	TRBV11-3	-	TGTGCCAGCAGCTTAGAGGATCGGGCCTCGATGAACACTGAAGCTTTCTTT	CASSLEDRASMNTEAFF
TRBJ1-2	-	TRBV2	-	TGTGCCAGCAGTCCCCCTTTCGGGGGCAACTATGGCTACACCTTC	CASSPPFGGNYGYTF
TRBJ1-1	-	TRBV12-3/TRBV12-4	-	TGTGCCAGCAGTTTCGGGATAAACACTGAAGCTTTCTTT	CASSFGINTEAFF
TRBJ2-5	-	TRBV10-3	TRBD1	TGTGCCAGCAGTTACTCCCCCTGGGGACAGCTCAAGACCCAGTACTTC	CASSYSPWGQLKTQYF
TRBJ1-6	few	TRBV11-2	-	TGTGCCAGCAGCTCGAACACCCGGCGATCACCCCTCCACTTT	CASSSNTRRSPLHF
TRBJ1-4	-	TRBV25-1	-	TGTGCCAGCAGTTTAGAGTTCAGGGATGAAAAACTGTTTTTT	CASSLEFRDEKLFF
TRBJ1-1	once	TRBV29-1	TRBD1	TGCAGCGCGTTAGGGGGCCGGGCATATGGCACTGAAGCTTTCTTT	CSALGGRAYGTEAFF
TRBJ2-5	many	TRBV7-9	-	TGTGCCAGCAGCGCCGTGGACCAAGAGACCCAGTACTTC	CASSAVDQETQYF
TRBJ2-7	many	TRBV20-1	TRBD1	TGCAGTGCGCAGACTCTGGCAGGGGGTGCCGAGCAGTACTTC	CSAQTLAGGAEQYF
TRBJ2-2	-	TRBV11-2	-	TGTGCCAGCAGCTCGCAAAAGGACATTAACACCGGGGAGCTGTTTTTT	CASSSQKDINTGELFF
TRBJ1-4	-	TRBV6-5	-	TGTGCCAGCAGTTACTCCGGCGGGGATAATGAAAAACTGTTTTTT	CASSYSGGDNEKLFF
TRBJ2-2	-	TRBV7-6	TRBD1	TGTGCCAGCCGGGACAGGGGGACCGGGGAGCTGTTTTTT	CASRDRGTGELFF
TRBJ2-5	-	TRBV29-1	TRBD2	TGCAGCGTTGAGACTAGCGGGACGACCCAGTACTTC	CSVETSGTTQYF
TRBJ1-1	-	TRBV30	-	TGTGCCTGGACCCAGGGAACGAACACTGAAGCTTTCTTT	CAWTQGTNTEAFF
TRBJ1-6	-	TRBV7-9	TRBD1	TGTGCCAGCAGCCGGGGACAGATTAATTCACCCCTCCACTTT	CASSRGQINSPLHF
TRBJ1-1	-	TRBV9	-	TGTGCCAGCAGCCGGGCCGGGGCCGATGAAGCTTTCTTT	CASSRAGADEAFF
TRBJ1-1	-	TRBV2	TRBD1	TGTGCCAGCAGTGCGCCAAGACAGGGGGCGAACACTGAAGCTTTCTTT	CASSAPRQGANTEAFF
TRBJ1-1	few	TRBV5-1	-	TGCGCCAGCAGCTTGGCCTGGGATTTGGGGAACACTGAAGCTTTCTTT	CASSLAWDLGNTEAFF
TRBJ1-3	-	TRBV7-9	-	TGTGCCAGCAGCCAAACAGACTCTGGAAACACCATATATTTT	CASSQTDSGNTIYF
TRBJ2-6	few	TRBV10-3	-	TGTGCCAGCGGATCCGGGGCCAACATCCTGACTTTC	CASGSGANILTF
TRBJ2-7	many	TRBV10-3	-	TGTGCCATCAGTGATCCCGGCCAGGGCGACGAGCAGTACTTC	CAISDPGQGDEQYF
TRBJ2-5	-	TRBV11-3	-	TGTGCCAGCAGCCACAACGACTTGTCAGAAGAGACCCAGTACTTC	CASSHNDLSEETQYF
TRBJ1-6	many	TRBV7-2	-	TGTGCCAGCAGCTTAATCAGGGGCGCAAATAATTCACCCCTCCACTTT	CASSLIRGANNSPLHF
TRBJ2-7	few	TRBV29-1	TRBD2	TGCTTTACCGGGACTAGCGGGAGCGAGCAGTACTTC	CFTGTSGSEQYF
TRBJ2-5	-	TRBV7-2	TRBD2	TGTGCCAGCAGCTTGGTTTCTAGCGGGGAACCAAGTGGGACCCAGTACTTC	CASSLVSSGEPSGTQYF
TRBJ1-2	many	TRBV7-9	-	TGTGCCAGCAGCTCAGCACAGGGTAACTATGGCTACACCTTC	CASSSAQGNYGYTF
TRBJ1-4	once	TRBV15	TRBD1	TGTGCCACCAGCAGTGAACAGGGGAGGGAAAAACTGTTTTTT	CATSSEQGREKLFF
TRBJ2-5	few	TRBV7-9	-	TGTGCCAGCAGCTTGAACAGGTACGAAGAGACCCAGTACTTC	CASSLNRYEETQYF
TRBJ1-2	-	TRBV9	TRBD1	TGTGCCAGCAGCGTAGACGAGGGGGCGGGCTATGGCTACACCTTC	CASSVDEGAGYGYTF
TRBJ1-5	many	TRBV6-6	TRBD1	TGTGCCAGCAGTTACACAGGGGACAATCAGCCCCAGCATTTT	CASSYTGDNQPQHF